This TCR beta chain stems from a study of T cells in Graves' hyperthyroidism and ophthalmopathy. For the study at large: The authors collected peripheral blood at initial diagnosis, before any treatment. General study points: The model predicted ophthalmopathy a median around seven months before onset. Blood held most thyroid clonotypes expanded above 0.001 frequency.

This clonotype showed up many times. What it recognizes is unknown. This blood was taken when hyperthyroidism was first diagnosed, before any ophthalmopathy symptoms existed. The length of the CDR3 is 15 residues. Germline V gene sequence: CDR1 DFQATT, CDR2 SNEGSKA (reference sequence). V gave up 2 bases and J gave up 4 bases, with 17 bases separating them. Amplification targeted TCR beta CDR3 regions from RNA transcripts. When the TCR CDR3 underwent first-round RT-PCR, the HTBI primer set was used. In TCRdb, the multiplex PCR reads were re-called with MiXCR into one record per CDR3 protein. Found here are around 350,000 distinct CDR3 sequences, around 14% of them singletons; the top ten hold roughly a quarter.

The rearrangement uses TRBV20-1 and TRBJ2-5, with D unresolved. Sequenced: blood. The sequence came from a woman between 18 and 29 years old with Graves' hyperthyroidism that later progressed to Graves' ophthalmopathy. CDR3 nucleotide sequence: TGCAGTGCTAGACCCGGAGTTCCAGGCGGAGAGACCCAGTACTTC. Its translation is CSARPGVPGGETQYF.